A selection of T cell receptor beta chains follows, all from one sample in a study of T cell responses to AZD1222 COVID-19 vaccine. Repertoires were generated with immunoSEQ multiplex PCR, while TCRdb's copy carries only in-frame clones and drops some. The sample holds about 140,000 clones, approximately 90% seen once. Sequencing was performed on peripheral blood, taken on day 0 of AZD1222 vaccination. These receptors came from an adult in good health. Each CDR3 is given with its conserved first and last residue. The order of the fields is clone size, J gene, V gene, CDR3 protein. The size field is filled for only some rows; it gives once, few, many or a size class.

size: .
J: TRBJ1-2
V: TRBV11-2
CDR3: CASSSPRSTAYYGYTF

size: few
J: TRBJ1-1
V: TRBV21-1
CDR3: CASSIRPGCRTEAFF

size: .
J: TRBJ2-5
V: TRBV4-1
CDR3: CASSQDRVTPGQETQYF

size: .
J: TRBJ1-2
V: TRBV30
CDR3: CAWSLQGLLYGYTF

size: .
J: TRBJ2-6
V: TRBV12-5
CDR3: CASGPDNSGANVLTF

size: .
J: TRBJ2-1
V: TRBV9
CDR3: CASSRQGYYNEQFF

size: .
J: TRBJ1-6
V: TRBV18
CDR3: CASSPLAGDNSPLHF

size: .
J: TRBJ1-1
V: TRBV6-6
CDR3: CASSYDTEAFF

size: once
J: TRBJ2-7
V: TRBV10-3
CDR3: CAIRGEVGFEQYF

size: .
J: TRBJ2-3
V: TRBV4-1
CDR3: CASSQEWGGTDTQYF

size: .
J: TRBJ2-7
V: TRBV5-1
CDR3: CASSRGQVYEQYF

size: .
J: TRBJ2-5
V: TRBV7-2
CDR3: CASSLARGRIETQYF

size: .
J: TRBJ1-1
V: TRBV27
CDR3: CASSSRQAPGGPPEAFF

size: .
J: TRBJ2-1
V: TRBV7-9
CDR3: CASSPRALWGVNEQFF

size: few
J: TRBJ2-5
V: TRBV4-2
CDR3: CASSRGGGEETQYF

size: .
J: TRBJ2-1
V: TRBV11-3
CDR3: CASSLGSGTYNEQFF

size: .
J: TRBJ1-1
V: TRBV27
CDR3: CASCTGGRRENTEAFF

size: .
J: TRBJ2-7
V: TRBV7-2
CDR3: CASSRTGTGGYEQYF

size: .
J: TRBJ1-2
V: TRBV4-1
CDR3: CASSQGGAYSVTYGYTF

size: .
J: TRBJ2-1
V: TRBV11-2
CDR3: CASSYRGNEQFF

size: .
J: TRBJ2-7
V: TRBV5-1
CDR3: CASSLGGQGYSYEQYF

size: .
J: TRBJ1-1
V: TRBV15
CDR3: CATSRDKRPGAQTDTEAFF

size: .
J: TRBJ1-6
V: TRBV2
CDR3: CASRTTAPYNSPLHF

size: .
J: TRBJ1-1
V: TRBV7-9
CDR3: CASSVQGNTEAFF

size: .
J: TRBJ1-1
V: TRBV27
CDR3: CASSLSNWGGRTEAFF

size: .
J: TRBJ2-1
V: TRBV7-8
CDR3: CASSEDSGGSYNEQFF

size: .
J: TRBJ2-1
V: TRBV6-2/TRBV6-3
CDR3: CASSYPDFLRYNEQFF

size: .
J: TRBJ2-7
V: TRBV15
CDR3: CATSSRDTSYEQYF

size: .
J: TRBJ1-2
V: TRBV28
CDR3: CASNTNYGYTF

size: .
J: TRBJ2-5
V: TRBV2
CDR3: CASSAGLGETQYF

size: few
J: TRBJ2-7
V: TRBV7-2
CDR3: CASSILLAGDREQYF

size: .
J: TRBJ1-1
V: TRBV2
CDR3: CASRPSGGRLDTEAFF

size: .
J: TRBJ1-1
V: TRBV24-1
CDR3: CATSLGVDTEAFF

size: once
J: TRBJ1-5
V: TRBV3-1/TRBV3-2
CDR3: CASSQGPVAQPQHF

size: .
J: TRBJ1-6
V: TRBV6-1
CDR3: CASSDQGQGYSPLHF

size: .
J: TRBJ1-2
V: TRBV11-1
CDR3: CASSSYRGSNYGYTF

size: .
J: TRBJ2-5
V: TRBV7-2
CDR3: CASSTSGGGETQYF

size: .
J: TRBJ2-3
V: TRBV5-1
CDR3: CASSLDHRDFYTDTQYF

size: .
J: TRBJ2-7
V: TRBV6-5
CDR3: CASSKTGSLYEQYF

size: .
J: TRBJ1-6
V: TRBV7-9
CDR3: CASSAPNSPLHF

size: .
J: TRBJ1-5
V: TRBV2
CDR3: CASSRGVGQPQHF

size: .
J: TRBJ2-1
V: TRBV3-1/TRBV3-2
CDR3: CASSQAPSPGEGPEQFF

size: .
J: TRBJ1-2
V: TRBV3-1/TRBV3-2
CDR3: CASSQDRGAGGYTF

size: .
J: TRBJ1-1
V: TRBV15
CDR3: CATSLGDTEAFF

size: .
J: TRBJ1-2
V: TRBV25-1
CDR3: CATKGQGRIYGYTF

size: .
J: TRBJ1-5
V: TRBV15
CDR3: CATSSVGGEPQHF

size: .
J: TRBJ1-2
V: TRBV5-5
CDR3: CASSLGTAYGYTF

size: .
J: TRBJ1-1
V: TRBV5-6
CDR3: CASSFGPGTIGNTEAFF

size: .
J: TRBJ2-3
V: TRBV10-1
CDR3: CASSGSLAGVDTQYF

size: .
J: TRBJ1-2
V: TRBV14
CDR3: CASSQDAFGIYGYTF

size: .
J: TRBJ2-7
V: TRBV30
CDR3: CAWSKGPYEQYF

size: .
J: TRBJ2-2
V: TRBV5-8
CDR3: CASSLLIRGGELFF

size: .
J: TRBJ1-1
V: TRBV11-3
CDR3: CASSVQVDTEAFF